These 19 T cell receptor beta chains came from one sample sequenced in a study of shared clonotypes between healthy human individuals. Selected positively for CCR7 and CD45RO-negative, naive CD8 cells excluded terminally differentiated effector memory CD45RA+ cells. This table comes from immunoSEQ multiplex PCR, and its TCRdb copy is limited to in-frame clones, with some not included. The sample lists about 2 million clones; about 95% were seen once. What was sequenced was naive CD8+ T cells sorted from blood. These receptors were obtained from a man between 18 and 35 years old in good health.

This clone came up once. The CDR3 nucleotides read TGTGCCAGCAGTTTTACCGGGACTAGCGTTGTCACAGATACGCAGTATTTT. This codes for CASSFTGTSVVTDTQYF. The chain carries TRBV7-9 and TRBJ2-3; 10 positions agree with TRBD2. CDR3 length equals 17 residues. The junction had 11 bases not matched to a gene; V was cut back by 6 bases and J by 2 bases. Germline-derived CDR1 and CDR2 are SEHNR and FQNEAQ (reference sequence).

The CDR3 is CASSRADSLNSPLHF. CDR3 bases: TGCGCCAGCAGCCGAGCGGACAGCCTTAATTCACCCCTCCACTTT. The J gene is TRBJ1-6, the V gene TRBV4-1; tentative D call: TRBD1 (6 bases). Germline V gene lookup returns CDR1 MGHRA and CDR2 YSYEKL. Trimming removed 4 bases from V and 6 bases from J, with 13 bases in between. CDR3 length: 15 amino acids.

This clone appeared a single time. The chain recombines TRBV6-5 with TRBJ2-1; 12 nucleotides line up with TRBD1. Germline-derived CDR1 and CDR2 are MNHEY and SVGAGI. The CDR3 is 15 amino acids. V shed 6 bases and J 7 bases; nucleotides not matched to a gene: 7. CDR3 loop: CASRLGQGARNEQFF. The CDR3 region has the DNA TGTGCCAGCAGACTGGGACAGGGGGCGAGAAATGAGCAGTTCTTC.

This clone was counted a single time. This chain links TRBV27 with TRBJ2-3, with D possibly TRBD2 on 6 matching bases. CDR3 length: 18 residues. CDR1 and CDR2 (germline): MNHEY, SMNVEV (reference sequence). V shed 5 bases and J shed 0 bases, with 21 bases lying between them. CDR3 loop: CASSPWGLHTSSTDTQYF. The CDR3 bases are TGTGCCAGCAGTCCATGGGGACTGCATACTTCTAGCACAGATACGCAGTATTTT.

This clone turned up a few times. The same CDR3 also results from other DNA sequences found in this sample. The chain employs TRBV9 and TRBJ2-7, with D perhaps TRBD1 or TRBD2 (6 bases each). Germline assignment: CDR1 SGDLS and CDR2 YYNGEE. V shed 0 bases and J shed 0 bases, with 10 bases lying between them. The CDR3 has 15 residues. The CDR3 bases are TGTGCCAGCAGCGTAGGGGGGGCTAGCTCCTACGAGCAGTACTTC. Translated: CASSVGGASSYEQYF.

This chain connects TRBV14 to TRBJ1-4; tentatively, D is TRBD1 (5 bases). The germline V and J ends were trimmed by 2 bases and 2 bases, with 21 bases remaining between them. There are 19 residues in the CDR3. Germline V gene sequence: CDR1 SGHDN, CDR2 FVKESK. CDR3 coding DNA: TGTGCCAGCAGCCAACGCCGGGGCAGGGAGGGAGCGACTAATGAAAAACTGTTTTTT. Its protein product is CASSQRRGREGATNEKLFF.

The gene calls are TRBV7-3 and TRBJ1-4, with 11 positions matching TRBD1. V dropped 1 base and J dropped 3; count of bases not matched to a gene: 16. CDR3 size: 21 residues. Germline V gene sequence: CDR1 SGHTA, CDR2 FQGTGA. CDR3 coding DNA: TGTGCCAGCAGCTTAAATCCCCCGCCGGGACAGGGGGAGGGCCCTAATGAAAAACTGTTTTTT. It yields the protein CASSLNPPPGQGEGPNEKLFF. Supplemented by reference TRBV7-3 and TRBJ1-4, the full variable domain reads GAGVSQTPSNKVTEKGKYVELRCDPISGHTALYWYRQSLGQGPEFLIYFQGTGAADDSGLPNDRFFAVRPEGSVSTLKIQRTERGDSAVYLCASSLNPPPGQGEGPNEKLFFGSGTQLSVL.

The chain links TRBV30 to TRBJ2-5, with 7 bases that match TRBD1. Unmatched junction bases numbered 13, after V lost 5 bases and J lost 7 bases. CDR1 GTSNPN and CDR2 SVGIG come from the germline V gene (reference sequence). The CDR3 has 14 amino acids. The CDR3, as DNA: TGTGCCTGGGACACAGGGGTCGGCGCCGGGACCCAGTACTTC. Protein product: CAWDTGVGAGTQYF.

The chain is built from TRBV18 and TRBJ2-3; no clear D gene. Germline assignment: CDR1 KGHSH and CDR2 LQKENI. Trimming took off 3 bases at V and 4 bases at J, with 11 bases between the two ends. This CDR3 is built from 14 residues. The CDR3 spells CASSPEGSPDTQYF. CDR3 nucleotides: TGTGCCAGCTCACCCGAAGGCAGCCCAGATACGCAGTATTTT.

This sequence joins TRBV9 and TRBJ2-1; D gene ambiguous. Trimming pared 3 bases from V and 7 bases from J, leaving 5 bases between. Germline V gives CDR1 SGDLS, CDR2 YYNGEE. The CDR3 extends over 11 amino acids. CDR3 nucleotides: TGTGCCAGCAGCGATTTTAATGAGCAGTTCTTC. Protein product: CASSDFNEQFF.

The chain employs TRBV29-1 and TRBJ2-5; D is undetermined. The germline gives CDR1 SQVTM, CDR2 ANQGSEA. The CDR3 covers 10 residues. V shed 6 bases and J shed 5 bases, with 7 bases lying between them. For the CDR3, the DNA is TGCAGCGTCCCTCGGGAGACCCAGTACTTC. It codes for CSVPRETQYF.

This clone was recorded once. The gene calls are TRBV19 and TRBJ2-1; 8 positions match TRBD1. V dropped 3 bases and J dropped 8; count of bases not matched to a gene: 3. There are 13 residues in the CDR3. Looked up from germline, CDR1 is LNHDA and CDR2 is SQIVND (reference sequence). CDR3 coding DNA: TGTGCCAGTAGTATTACAGGGGGGTATGAGCAGTTCTTC. This gives the protein CASSITGGYEQFF.

This sequence joins TRBV19 and TRBJ2-2; weak D call: TRBD1 (5 bases). V dropped 2 bases and J dropped 7 bases, with 8 bases sitting between them. The CDR3 sequence is 13 residues long. Germline V gene lookup returns CDR1 LNHDA and CDR2 SQIVND (reference sequence). The CDR3 loop reads CASSIRDSGELFF. The CDR3 bases are TGTGCCAGTAGTATAAGAGACAGCGGGGAGCTGTTTTTT.

The chain carries TRBV29-1 and TRBJ1-1; D call uncertain. The V end lost 5 bases, the J end lost 1 base, and 14 bases lay between the germline ends. Germline loops: CDR1 SQVTM, CDR2 ANQGSEA. The CDR3 totals 14 residues. In DNA form, the CDR3 reads TGCAGCGTTTACGTCGAGGCTACGAACACTGAAGCTTTCTTT. It is translated as CSVYVEATNTEAFF. Based on the CDR3 plus reference TRBV29-1 and TRBJ1-1, the full variable domain is SAVISQKPSRDICQRGTSLTIQCQVDSQVTMMFWYRQQPGQSLTLIATANQGSEATYESGFVIDKFPISRPNLTFSTLTVSNMSPEDSSIYLCSVYVEATNTEAFFGQGTRLTVV.

This rearrangement joins TRBV4-1 to TRBJ1-5; TRBD1 is a possible D gene (6 bases). V lost 4 bases and J lost 2, with 12 bases in between. The CDR3 is made up of 15 amino acids. Germline V CDR1 and CDR2: MGHRA, YSYEKL. The CDR3 region is CASSPLGGGNQPQHF. Here the CDR3 DNA reads TGCGCCAGCAGCCCACTGGGGGGCGGCAATCAGCCCCAGCATTTT.

The chain employs TRBV9 and TRBJ2-5; D might be TRBD1 (5 bases). The V end was cut by 3 bases, the J end by 5 bases, with 23 bases between. Germline V lookup: CDR1 SGDLS, CDR2 YYNGEE. The CDR3 is made up of 17 amino acids. The CDR3 DNA reads as TGTGCCAGCAGCGGGATACCCAGGCAGGGTAAGGGGGAGACCCAGTACTTC. Protein: CASSGIPRQGKGETQYF. Full variable domain (remainder filled in from reference TRBV9 and TRBJ2-5): DSGVTQTPKHLITATGQRVTLRCSPRSGDLSVYWYQQSLDQGLQFLIQYYNGEERAKGNILERFSAQQFPDLHSELNLSSLELGDSALYFCASSGIPRQGKGETQYFGPGTRLLVL.

The gene calls are TRBV6-5 and TRBJ2-6; D ambiguous. V dropped 4 bases and J dropped 2 bases, with 12 bases sitting between them. CDR1 is MNHEY, CDR2 SVGAGI, per germline. The CDR3 runs to 16 residues. DNA of the CDR3: TGTGCCAGCAGTTTACTGACCTTCGCTGGGGCCAACGTCCTGACTTTC. Its protein product is CASSLLTFAGANVLTF.

This chain connects TRBV7-8 to TRBJ2-7; tentatively, D is TRBD2 (6 bases). This CDR3 contains 15 residues. Germline values: CDR1 SGHVS, CDR2 FQNEAQ. The V gene lost 1 base and the J gene lost 0 bases, with 10 bases spanning the gap. CDR3 in DNA: TGTGCCAGCAGCTTAGGGGCGGGACCCTCCTACGAGCAGTACTTC. This gives the protein CASSLGAGPSYEQYF.

The rearrangement uses TRBV9 and TRBJ1-2, with 10 bases aligning to TRBD1. The length of the CDR3 is 16 residues. The germline CDR1 and CDR2 sequences are SGDLS and YYNGEE. Trimming cost V 5 bases and J 0 bases; bases outside gene matches: 7. The CDR3 sequence is CASSAGTGVANYGYTF. In DNA form, the CDR3 reads TGTGCCAGCAGTGCCGGGACAGGGGTAGCTAACTATGGCTACACCTTC.